The 15 T cell receptor beta chains presented below share a single source sample, sequenced in a study of blood T cells in healthy people across ages. It was with a sample-barcoded 5' primer and a J-beta primer mix that a second PCR of roughly 7 to 12 cycles was run. Each CDR3 protein is one row after TCRdb ran MiXCR on the 5' RACE reads. This table holds roughly 1,700,000 distinct CDR3 sequences, 25% to 30% found once. Sequenced: blood. The receptor set was obtained from a woman aged 25-40 years in good health.

As for this clonotype: The junction does not match germline at one end; this may be a read error. The chain uses TRBV6-2 or TRBV6-3 and TRBJ2-7; TRBD2 matches 7 bases. This CDR3 contains 14 residues. Per the germline V gene, CDR1 is MNHEY and CDR2 is SVGEGT. CDR3 nucleotides: TGTGCCAGCTGCTGCAAGGGACTATTCTACGAGCAGTGCTTC. Its translation: CASCCKGLFYEQCF.

About this clonotype itself: Since the CDR3 does not end with the conserved phenylalanine or tryptophan, this likely comes from a read error. The chain uses TRBV5-1 and TRBJ2-7; 8 bases match TRBD1. Germline values: CDR1 SGHRS, CDR2 YFSETQ. V dropped 4 bases and J dropped 6; count of bases not matched to a gene: 9. The CDR3 contains 14 residues. The CDR3, as DNA: TGCGCCAGCAGCGTCCGGGACAGGCCCGGCGAGCAGTACTTA. It translates to CASSVRDRPGEQYL.

The sample holds many counts of this clonotype. V gene TRBV7-3 combines with J gene TRBJ2-5; no firm D call. Trimming took off 5 bases at V and 1 base at J, with 8 bases between the two ends. Looked up from germline, CDR1 is SGHTA and CDR2 is FQGTGA. This CDR3 is built from 13 residues. The CDR3 bases are TGTGCCAGCAGCCCCCTTGTCCAAGAGACCCAGTACTTC. Its protein product is CASSPLVQETQYF.

This clonotype was seen a few times. Its ends do not fully match the called genes, so a read error is possible. CDR3 sequence: CATSDGTTNEKLFF. CDR3 DNA: TGTGCCACCAGTGATGGGACTACTAATGAAAAACTGTTTTTT. The chain joins TRBV10-3 to TRBJ1-4; D may be TRBD1 (5 bases). The CDR3 consists of 14 residues. Per the germline V gene, CDR1 is ENHRY and CDR2 is SYGVKD.

This clonotype was seen a few times. The chain uses TRBV5-1 and TRBJ1-2; 8 bases are a match to TRBD1. Germline V gene sequence: CDR1 SGHRS, CDR2 YFSETQ. V shed 4 bases, J shed 7 bases, and the junction held 9 bases outside the gene matches. The CDR3 length is 14 residues. CDR3 residues: CASSQFDRGLGYTF. The DNA of the CDR3 is TGCGCCAGCAGCCAATTCGACAGGGGACTTGGCTACACCTTC. Supplemented by reference TRBV5-1 and TRBJ1-2, the full variable domain reads KAGVTQTPRYLIKTRGQQVTLSCSPISGHRSVSWYQQTPGQGLQFLFEYFSETQRNKGNFPGRFSGRQFSNSRSEMNVSTLELGDSALYLCASSQFDRGLGYTFGSGTRLTVV.

The J gene is TRBJ2-4, the V gene TRBV20-1, with 7 positions matching TRBD2. Near its end, the DNA agrees better with TRBJ2-5, so the J call may be wrong. CDR1 and CDR2 from the germline V gene are DFQATT and SNEGSKA (reference sequence). The length of the CDR3 is 14 residues. The CDR3 sequence: CSVTLRDYAETQYF. The CDR3 DNA sequence: TGCAGTGTTACGCTCCGGGACTACGCGGAGACCCAGTACTTC.

This clonotype came up a few times. The genes are TRBV4-2 and TRBJ2-4, with D possibly TRBD2 on 6 matching bases. The J call may be in error: the DNA end matches TRBJ2-5 better. The CDR3 contains 18 residues. Germline V lookup: CDR1 LGHNA, CDR2 YNFKEQ. The CDR3 loop is CASSQELGYAGSQETQYF. For the CDR3, the DNA is TGTGCCAGCAGCCAAGAGCTCGGGTATGCGGGGTCTCAAGAGACCCAGTACTTC.

A word on this clonotype: Mismatch with germline at one junction end may stem from a read error. V is TRBV5-4 and J is TRBJ2-6; tentative D call: TRBD1 (5 bases). The CDR3 sequence is 13 residues long. Germline V gene data show CDR1 as SGHNT and CDR2 as YYREEE (reference sequence). The CDR3, as DNA: TGTGCAAGCAGAATGAGTGGGGCCAACGTCCCGACTTTC. Translation: CASRMSGANVPTF.

The V and J genes are TRBV30 and TRBJ1-2, with TRBD1 identical over 8 bases. Losses at the gene ends were 2 bases for V and 8 bases for J; bases not matched to a gene: 7. From germline, CDR1 is GTSNPN and CDR2 SVGIG (reference sequence). The CDR3 contains 13 residues. Here the CDR3 reads CAWSLGTGGGYTF. The CDR3, as DNA: TGTGCCTGGAGTTTAGGGACAGGAGGAGGCTACACCTTC.

The chain recombines TRBV7-9 with TRBJ2-5, with 9 bases identical to TRBD2. Losses at the gene ends were 1 base for V and 11 bases for J; bases not matched to a gene: 11. Germline V CDR1 and CDR2: SEHNR, FQNEAQ (reference sequence). The CDR3 is 15 residues long. The CDR3 is CASSLGLAVGDEQYF. The DNA of the CDR3 is TGTGCCAGCAGCTTAGGACTAGCGGTCGGAGATGAGCAGTACTTC.

This clonotype has a count of ten or more. The rearrangement links TRBV29-1 to TRBJ2-5; 8 bases agree with TRBD2. CDR1 and CDR2 from the germline V gene are SQVTM and ANQGSEA. The CDR3 length is 13 residues. With V trimmed by 4 bases and J by 6 bases, 7 bases remained unmatched. In DNA, the CDR3 is TGCAGCGTTGTGGGGAGCGGGGGTCAGACCCAGTACTTC. Protein sequence: CSVVGSGGQTQYF.

This clonotype was detected only a few times. This rearrangement joins TRBV20-1 to TRBJ2-7; D is unclear. The germline gives CDR1 DFQATT, CDR2 SNEGSKA (reference sequence). The CDR3 has 12 amino acids. The V end was cut by 2 bases, the J end by 6 bases, with 11 bases between. CDR3 sequence reads: CSARRTNREQYF. The DNA for the CDR3 is TGCAGTGCTAGACGAACCAACCGCGAGCAGTACTTC.

This clonotype occurred a few times. V and J are TRBV7-9 and TRBJ2-1; D is perhaps TRBD2 (6 bases). The V and J ends lost 5 bases and 0 bases respectively, with 17 bases between them. CDR1 is SEHNR and CDR2 is FQNEAQ in the germline V gene (reference sequence). The CDR3 extends over 17 amino acids. The CDR3 sequence is CASSPSLAQSSYNEQFF. CDR3 nucleotides: TGTGCCAGCAGCCCGTCCCTAGCGCAATCCTCCTACAATGAGCAGTTCTTC.

This clonotype has at least ten counts. The chain joins TRBV10-2 to TRBJ2-5, with 14 bases that match TRBD2. Germline assignment: CDR1 WSHSY and CDR2 SAAADI. The CDR3 loop spans 18 amino acids. The ends lost 6 bases at V and 4 bases at J; junction bases unmatched: 13. CDR3 sequence reads: CASSGTSGGPEFPETQYF. In DNA form, the CDR3 reads TGCGCCAGCAGCGGGACTAGCGGGGGCCCGGAGTTCCCAGAGACCCAGTACTTC.

Written as DNA, the CDR3 is TGTGCCAGCAGTTTACGGCCCAGTGTTGCCGGGACAACGTACAATGAGCAGTTCTTC. Translation: CASSLRPSVAGTTYNEQFF. The rearrangement joins TRBV27 to TRBJ2-1; TRBD1 is a possible D gene (6 bases). The germline gives CDR1 MNHEY, CDR2 SMNVEV (reference sequence). The CDR3 is 19 residues long. V was shortened by 2 bases and J by 4 bases, with 24 bases between the two germline ends.